This T cell receptor beta chain is from a study of human CD8 memory T cell subsets (TCRdb year 2020). Study-level background: To assess clonal relationships, the TCRbeta repertoires of stem-like (TSTEM), progenitor exhausted-like (TPEX) and effector memory CD8+ T cell subsets were compared. Six donors each provided TSTEM, TPEX and effector memory subsets, and TCRbeta repertoires were obtained from all six.

TCRdb names NextSeq 550 as the instrument used. A Human TCR Profiling Kit was used to prepare UMI-labeled 5' RACE TCRbeta libraries. Every TCRbeta library was prepared in parallel with an identical number of PCR cycles. The original methods were these. Between about 2,600 and 20,000 functional CDR3beta clonotypes were contained in each TCRbeta library. MIGEC 1.2.9 was used for UMI extraction and consensus assembly, with a minimum of three reads required per UMI. MiXCR 3.0.3 was used to extract the in-frame CDR3beta repertoires. Each sample was downsampled to 42,000 randomly selected UMIs before diversity metrics were calculated in VDJtools 1.2.1. For each sample pair, the repertoire overlap metrics D, R and F2 were calculated in VDJtools using the top 3,000 clones. Based on TCRdb reprocessing of the reads, there is one entry per CDR3 protein sequence, and DNA is missing. The V and J calls and clone size are TCRdb's, not the authors'. The table for this sample shows 3,000 to 4,000 distinct CDR3 sequences. About 33% of the sample goes to the ten largest clones.

From cysteine to phenylalanine, the CDR3 is 16 amino acids long. The DNA is not on file. Per the germline V gene, SGHDN is the CDR1 and FVKESK is the CDR2. Comments on this clonotype: It lacks a known antigen.

Peripheral blood mononuclear cells were isolated from healthy donor buffy coats by density gradient separation. The study enriched total CD8+ T cells through negative magnetic separation using EasySep or MojoSort CD8+ T cell isolation kits. For each subset, total RNA was extracted using an RNeasy Mini Kit from duplicate vials of 150,000 sorted CD8+ T cells. The PBMCs were used fresh or after being cryopreserved in fetal bovine serum with 10% DMSO. Fluorescence-activated cell sorting on a FACSAria III was used to sort CD8+ T cell subsets to purity. General conclusions and limits of the study: Both stem-like subsets shared clonotypes with effector memory cells, but TSTEM and TPEX repertoires overlapped minimally, suggesting distinct antigen spectra. Normalized Shannon-Wiener diversity was similarly high in the TSTEM and TPEX subsets, while the effector memory subsets were comparatively less diverse. Based on Chao1 estimates, TSTEM subsets appeared to have greater repertoire diversity than TPEX subsets, which could potentially reflect a broader range of specificities. Sequencing was limited to TCRbeta chains, and the repertoire comparisons were based on about six donors analyzed with paired t-tests and Bonferroni correction.

The chain links TRBV14 with TRBJ1-1; checking the TCRdb D call of TRBD1 is not possible without DNA. The sequence came from a human donor in good health. The sequenced material came from CD8+ effector memory T cells (TEM) sorted from PBMCs. The cell subset or site label for this specimen denotes: effector memory CD8 T cells, CCR7- CD45RO+ CD95+. CDR3 reads: CASSQVVLRGNTEAFF.